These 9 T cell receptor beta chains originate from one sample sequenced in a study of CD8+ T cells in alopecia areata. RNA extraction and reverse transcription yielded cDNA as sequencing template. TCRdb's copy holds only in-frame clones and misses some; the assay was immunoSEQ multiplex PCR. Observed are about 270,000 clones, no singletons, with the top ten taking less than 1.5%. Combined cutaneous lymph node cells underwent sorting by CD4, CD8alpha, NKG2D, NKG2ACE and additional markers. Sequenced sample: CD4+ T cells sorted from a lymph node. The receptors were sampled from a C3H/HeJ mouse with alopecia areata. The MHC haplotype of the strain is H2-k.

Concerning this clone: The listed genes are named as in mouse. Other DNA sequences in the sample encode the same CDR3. The CDR3: CASSDRAGGYEQYF. CDR3 DNA (partial): TGTGCCAGCAGTGATCGGGCTGGGGGCTAT. The V call is TRBV13-1, the J call TRBJ2-7; 7 bases fit TRBD2. The read finishes 4 residues shy of the CDR3 end, and the germline J gene is used to complete it. CDR3 size: 14 residues. Germline V gene sequence: CDR1 NSHNY, CDR2 SYGAGN. Trimming removed 1 base from V and 3 bases from J; junction bases left unmatched: 4.

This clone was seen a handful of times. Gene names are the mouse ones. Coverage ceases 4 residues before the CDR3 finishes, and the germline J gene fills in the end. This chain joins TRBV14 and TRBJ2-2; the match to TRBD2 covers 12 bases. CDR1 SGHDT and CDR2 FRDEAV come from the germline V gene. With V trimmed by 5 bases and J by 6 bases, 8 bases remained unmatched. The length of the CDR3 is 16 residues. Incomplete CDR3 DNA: TGTGCCAGCAGCCACCGGGACTGGGGGGCCCCCGGG. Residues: CASSHRDWGAPG. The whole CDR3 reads CASSHRDWGAPGQLYF.

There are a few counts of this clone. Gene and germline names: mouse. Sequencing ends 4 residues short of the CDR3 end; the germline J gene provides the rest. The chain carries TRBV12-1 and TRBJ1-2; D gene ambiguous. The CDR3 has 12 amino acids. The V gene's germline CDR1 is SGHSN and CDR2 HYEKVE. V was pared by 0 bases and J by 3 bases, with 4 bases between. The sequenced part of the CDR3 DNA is TGTGCCAGCTCTCTCAAGGACTCC. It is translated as CASSLKDS. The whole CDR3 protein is CASSLKDSDYTF.

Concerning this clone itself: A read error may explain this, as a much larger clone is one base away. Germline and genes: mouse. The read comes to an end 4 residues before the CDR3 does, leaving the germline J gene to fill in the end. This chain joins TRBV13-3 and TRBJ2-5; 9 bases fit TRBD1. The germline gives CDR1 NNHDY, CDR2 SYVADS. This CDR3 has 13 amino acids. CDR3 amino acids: CASSRDRDDTQYF. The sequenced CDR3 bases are TGTGCCAGCAGCCGGGACAGGGATGAC. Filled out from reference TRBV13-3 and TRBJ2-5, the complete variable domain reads EAAVTQSPRSKVAVTGGKVTLSCHQTNNHDYMYWYRQDTGHGLRLIHYSYVADSTEKGDIPDGYKASRPSQENFSLILELASLSQTAVYFCASSRDRDDTQYFGPGTRLLVL.

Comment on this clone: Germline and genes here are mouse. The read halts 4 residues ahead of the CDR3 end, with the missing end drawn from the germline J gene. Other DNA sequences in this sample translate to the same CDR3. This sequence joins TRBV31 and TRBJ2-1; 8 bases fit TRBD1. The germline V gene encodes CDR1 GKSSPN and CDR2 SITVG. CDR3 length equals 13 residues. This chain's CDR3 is CAWSLDRGAEQFF. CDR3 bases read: TGTGCCTGGAGTCTAGACAGGGGAGCT.

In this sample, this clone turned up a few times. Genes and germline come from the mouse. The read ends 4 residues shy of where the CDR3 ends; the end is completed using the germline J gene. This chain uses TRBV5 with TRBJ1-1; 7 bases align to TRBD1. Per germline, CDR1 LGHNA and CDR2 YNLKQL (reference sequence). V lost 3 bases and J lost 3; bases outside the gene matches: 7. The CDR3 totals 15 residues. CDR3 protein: CASSHPQGWDTEVFF. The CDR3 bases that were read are TGTGCCAGCAGCCACCCACAGGGGTGGGACACA.

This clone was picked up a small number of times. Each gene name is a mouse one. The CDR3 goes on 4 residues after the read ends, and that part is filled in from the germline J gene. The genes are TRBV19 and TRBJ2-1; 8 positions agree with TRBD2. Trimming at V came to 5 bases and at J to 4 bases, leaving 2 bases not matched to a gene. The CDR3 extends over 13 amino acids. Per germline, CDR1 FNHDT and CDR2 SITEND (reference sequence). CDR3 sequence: CASRTGEYAEQFF. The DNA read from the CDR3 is TGTGCCAGCAGGACTGGGGAGTATGCT.

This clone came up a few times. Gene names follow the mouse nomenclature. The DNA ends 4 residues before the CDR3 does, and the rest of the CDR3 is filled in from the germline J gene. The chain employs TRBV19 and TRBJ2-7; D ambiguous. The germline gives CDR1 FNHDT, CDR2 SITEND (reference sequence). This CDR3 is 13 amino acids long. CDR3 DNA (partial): TGTGCCAGCAGATCCCTCCAGCAATAT. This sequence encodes CASRSLQQY. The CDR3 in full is CASRSLQQYEQYF.

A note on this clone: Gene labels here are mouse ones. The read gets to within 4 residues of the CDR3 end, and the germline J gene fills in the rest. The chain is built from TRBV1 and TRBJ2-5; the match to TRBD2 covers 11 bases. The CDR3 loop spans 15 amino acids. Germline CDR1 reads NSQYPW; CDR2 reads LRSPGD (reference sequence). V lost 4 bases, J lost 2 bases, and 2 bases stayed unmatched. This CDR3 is CTCSETGGGQDTQYF. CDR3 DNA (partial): TGCACCTGCAGTGAGACTGGGGGGGGCCAAGAC.